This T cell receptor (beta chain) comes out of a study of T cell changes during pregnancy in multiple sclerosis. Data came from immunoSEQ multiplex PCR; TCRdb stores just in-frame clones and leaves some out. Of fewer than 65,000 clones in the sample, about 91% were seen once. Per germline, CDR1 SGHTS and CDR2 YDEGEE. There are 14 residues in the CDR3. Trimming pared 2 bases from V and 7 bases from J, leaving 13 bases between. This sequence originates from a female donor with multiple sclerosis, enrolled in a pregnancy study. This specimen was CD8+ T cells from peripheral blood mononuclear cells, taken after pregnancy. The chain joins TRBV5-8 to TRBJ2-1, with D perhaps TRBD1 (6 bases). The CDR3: CASSFRQGSNEQFF. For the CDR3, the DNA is TGTGCCAGCAGCTTCCGGCAGGGGAGTAATGAGCAGTTCTTC.